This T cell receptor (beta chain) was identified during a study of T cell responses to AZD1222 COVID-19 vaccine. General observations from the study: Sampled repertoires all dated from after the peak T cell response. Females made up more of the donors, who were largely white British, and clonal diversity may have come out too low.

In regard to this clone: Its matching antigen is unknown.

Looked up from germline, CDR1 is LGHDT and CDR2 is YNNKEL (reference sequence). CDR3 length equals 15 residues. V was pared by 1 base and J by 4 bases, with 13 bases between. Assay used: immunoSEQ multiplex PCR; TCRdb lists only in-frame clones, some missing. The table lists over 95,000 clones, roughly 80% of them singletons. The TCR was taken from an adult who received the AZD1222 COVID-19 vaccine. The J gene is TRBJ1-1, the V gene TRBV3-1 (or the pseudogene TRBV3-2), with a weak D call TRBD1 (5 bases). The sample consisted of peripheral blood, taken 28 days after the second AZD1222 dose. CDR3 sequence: CASSQGGNLFTEAFF. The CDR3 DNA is TGTGCCAGCAGCCAAGGGGGGAACCTTTTCACTGAAGCTTTCTTT.